One sample yielded the 27 T cell receptor beta chains listed below, sequenced in a study of PD-L1 blockade in urothelial cancer. Generated by immunoSEQ multiplex PCR, the TCRdb table keeps only in-frame clones and is missing some. The table lists tens of thousands of clones, roughly 80% of them singletons, with approximately 3.5% in the top ten. Sequencing was performed on PBMCs, taken around atezolizumab (anti-PD-L1) treatment. The receptors shown here come from a man between 65 and 85 years old with urothelial cancer.

The chain links TRBV27 to TRBJ1-3, with unresolved D. CDR3 length equals 15 residues. Germline V gene sequence: CDR1 MNHEY, CDR2 SMNVEV (reference sequence). The V end was cut by 4 bases, the J end by 2 bases, with 12 bases between. CDR3 loop: CASSSAGAPGNTIYF. CDR3 nucleotides: TGTGCCAGCAGTTCAGCAGGTGCCCCTGGAAACACCATATATTTT.

The V gene is TRBV5-1, the J gene TRBJ1-1; D gene ambiguous. Trimming pared 0 bases from V and 0 bases from J, leaving 9 bases between. The CDR3 runs to 15 residues. Germline V gives CDR1 SGHRS, CDR2 YFSETQ. The CDR3 DNA is TGCGCCAGCAGCTTGGAAGTCGGGGTGAACACTGAAGCTTTCTTT. It codes for CASSLEVGVNTEAFF.

The CDR3 DNA is TGTGCCAGTAGTATCCTAGGACAGGGGCAGAACTACGAGCAGTACTTC. It translates to CASSILGQGQNYEQYF. The chain combines TRBV19 with TRBJ2-7, with 9 bases matching TRBD1. This CDR3 has 16 amino acids. V was clipped by 3 bases and J by 3 bases; unmatched bases: 9. CDR1 LNHDA and CDR2 SQIVND come from the germline V gene (reference sequence).

The V and J genes are TRBV5-8 and TRBJ1-5; D is undetermined. From germline, CDR1 is SGHTS and CDR2 YDEGEE. This CDR3 is built from 18 residues. The germline V and J ends were trimmed by 4 bases and 0 bases, with 20 bases remaining between them. The CDR3 sequence: CASSPTGSSGYSNQPQHF. CDR3 bases: TGTGCCAGCAGCCCCACGGGTAGCTCCGGGTATAGCAATCAGCCCCAGCATTTT.

This chain connects TRBV18 to TRBJ1-5; D ambiguous. Trimming left V 2 bases short and J 7 bases short, with 12 bases between. The length of the CDR3 is 14 residues. CDR1 KGHSH and CDR2 LQKENI come from the germline V gene. CDR3 nucleotide sequence: TGTGCCAGCTCACCAGTCGGGGAGCGGCAGCCCCAGCATTTT. Protein product: CASSPVGERQPQHF.

The chain uses TRBV18 and TRBJ2-3; 9 nucleotides match TRBD2. The trim removed 6 bases at V and 1 base at J, leaving 5 bases unmatched. The V gene's germline CDR1 is KGHSH and CDR2 LQKENI. The CDR3 is made up of 15 amino acids. In DNA form, the CDR3 reads TGTGCCAGCTCGGTAGCGGGAGCCCGCACAGATACGCAGTATTTT. Translation gives CASSVAGARTDTQYF.

This rearrangement joins TRBV7-8 to TRBJ2-7; TRBD2 might be the D (5 bases). V was pared by 5 bases and J by 6 bases, with 14 bases between. The germline V gene has CDR1 SGHVS and CDR2 FQNEAQ. The CDR3 is 13 residues long. The CDR3 spells CASSLGLSSEQYF. The CDR3 coding sequence is TGTGCCAGCAGCCTCGGACTCTCATCCGAGCAGTACTTC.

The chain recombines TRBV19 with TRBJ1-2; TRBD1 is a possible D gene (6 bases). This CDR3 is 14 amino acids long. Between the trimmed V and J ends, which lost 5 bases and 7 bases, there was a span of 17 bases. CDR1 is LNHDA and CDR2 is SQIVND in the germline V gene (reference sequence). The CDR3 DNA follows: TGTGCCAGTAGTTTCAATAACAGGGTCGGTGGCTACACCTTC. It is translated as CASSFNNRVGGYTF.

This chain uses TRBV5-1 with TRBJ2-7, with 7 bases aligning to TRBD1. The CDR3 is 15 residues long. Germline loops: CDR1 SGHRS, CDR2 YFSETQ. The V and J ends lost 1 base and 4 bases, in that order; junction bases with no gene match: 8. The CDR3 coding sequence is TGCGCCAGCAGCTTGAGGCCGGGACAGACTTACGAGCAGTACTTC. Protein product: CASSLRPGQTYEQYF.

As concerns this clone: One junction end disagrees with the germline gene, perhaps due to a read error. The chain joins TRBV19 to TRBJ2-1; TRBD2 agrees at 8 bases. CDR1 is LNHDA, CDR2 SQIVND, per germline (reference sequence). The CDR3 is 11 amino acids. The CDR3 region has the DNA TGTGCCAGTAGTAATAGCGGGACCCCGATCTTC. Protein product: CASSNSGTPIF. The variable domain in full, with the rest retrieved from reference TRBV19 and TRBJ2-1, is DGGITQSPKYLFRKEGQNVTLSCEQNLNHDAMYWYRQDPGQGLRLIYYSQIVNDFQKGDIAEGYSVSREKKESFPLTVTSAQKNPTAFYLCASSNSGTPIFGPGTRLTVL.

V is TRBV9 and J is TRBJ1-4; 7 nucleotides line up with TRBD1. Germline V gene lookup returns CDR1 SGDLS and CDR2 YYNGEE. The CDR3 length is 14 residues. The junction had 7 bases not matched to a gene; V was cut back by 3 bases and J by 8 bases. DNA of the CDR3: TGTGCCAGCAGCGCCGAGGGGGCGGTGGAAAAACTGTTTTTT. Protein sequence: CASSAEGAVEKLFF.

In this sample, this clone turned up a few times. The rearrangement uses TRBV28 and TRBJ2-2, with a possible D match to TRBD2 (6 bases). Germline V lookup: CDR1 MDHEN, CDR2 SYDVKM. The CDR3 runs 15 residues. Trimming took off 5 bases at V and 6 bases at J, with 16 bases between the two ends. The CDR3 region has the DNA TGTGCCAGCAGTAATCGGAGGGGAGAAGCCGGGGAGCTGTTTTTT. Translated, it gives CASSNRRGEAGELFF.

The rearrangement joins TRBV15 to TRBJ1-1, with a possible D match to TRBD1 (5 bases). Trimming removed 0 bases at V and 11 bases at J, with 16 bases between. This CDR3 is 14 amino acids long. Germline CDR1 and CDR2: LNHNV and YYDKDF (reference sequence). CDR3: CATSRDKAGGEAFF. Here the CDR3 DNA reads TGTGCCACCAGCAGAGACAAGGCGGGGGGGGAGGCTTTCTTT.

Note on this clone: The identical CDR3 is also encoded by other nucleotide sequences in the sample. The gene calls are TRBV9 and TRBJ1-3, with D perhaps TRBD1 (6 bases). The CDR3 loop spans 14 amino acids. V lost 4 bases to trimming and J lost 1 base, with 9 bases between them. Germline assignment: CDR1 SGDLS and CDR2 YYNGEE. The CDR3 protein is CASSSGTSGNTIYF. The CDR3 DNA sequence: TGTGCCAGCAGCTCCGGGACATCTGGAAACACCATATATTTT.

The chain joins TRBV5-5 to TRBJ1-2, with D perhaps TRBD1 (6 bases). Per germline, CDR1 SGHKS and CDR2 YYEKEE (reference sequence). V lost 0 bases, J lost 2 bases, and 11 bases lay in between. The length of the CDR3 is 15 residues. The CDR3, as DNA: TGTGCCAGCAGCTTGGTCGGGGGGGCAAACTATGGCTACACCTTC. This sequence encodes CASSLVGGANYGYTF. The entire variable domain, with the rest obtained from reference TRBV5-5 and TRBJ1-2, is as follows: DAGVTQSPTHLIKTRGQQVTLRCSPISGHKSVSWYQQVLGQGPQFIFQYYEKEERGRGNFPDRFSARQFPNYSSELNVNALLLGDSALYLCASSLVGGANYGYTFGSGTRLTVV.

The J gene is TRBJ1-2, the V gene TRBV7-3; 9 positions match TRBD1. CDR3 length: 13 amino acids. Germline lookup yields CDR1 SGHTA and CDR2 FQGTGA. Trimming at V came to 4 bases and at J to 8 bases, leaving 5 bases not matched to a gene. CDR3 sequence (DNA): TGTGCCAGCAGCTACAGGGGGCGAGAAGGCTACACCTTC. This encodes CASSYRGREGYTF.

This clone came up a few times. The rearrangement links TRBV2 to TRBJ1-2, with unresolved D. The CDR3 is 13 residues long. From germline, CDR1 is SNHLY and CDR2 FYNNEI. V was trimmed by 0 bases and J by 7 bases, leaving 9 bases between them. The CDR3 sequence: CASSEAFYGGYTF. CDR3 sequence (DNA): TGTGCCAGCAGTGAAGCGTTCTACGGTGGCTACACCTTC.

In its sample, this clone was seen a few times. This chain connects TRBV19 to TRBJ2-5, with TRBD2 matching over 8 bases. This CDR3 is 14 amino acids long. The ends lost 4 bases at V and 2 bases at J; junction bases unmatched: 3. Per germline, CDR1 LNHDA and CDR2 SQIVND (reference sequence). CDR3 bases: TGTGCCAGTAGTAGCGGGGGGATACAAGAGACCCAGTACTTC. Protein: CASSSGGIQETQYF.

This chain connects TRBV18 to TRBJ2-5; D may be TRBD1 (7 bases). Germline assignment: CDR1 KGHSH and CDR2 LQKENI. V gave up 4 bases and J gave up 3 bases, with 12 bases separating them. This CDR3 spans 14 amino acids. CDR3 region: CASSRGDSKETQYF. The CDR3 bases are TGTGCCAGCTCACGCGGGGACAGCAAAGAGACCCAGTACTTC. Together with reference TRBV18 and TRBJ2-5, the CDR3 gives the full variable domain: NAGVMQNPRHLVRRRGQEARLRCSPMKGHSHVYWYRQLPEEGLKFMVYLQKENIIDESGMPKERFSAEFPKEGPSILRIQQVVRGDSAAYFCASSRGDSKETQYFGPGTRLLVL.

The rearrangement uses TRBV2 and TRBJ2-2; 9 bases are a match to TRBD2. Per the germline V gene, CDR1 is SNHLY and CDR2 is FYNNEI. The CDR3 is 15 amino acids. V was pared by 7 bases and J by 7 bases, with 10 bases of the junction left unmatched. The CDR3, as DNA: TGTGCCAGCAAGAATAGCGGGAGTACGCACGGGGAGCTGTTTTTT. This translates into CASKNSGSTHGELFF.

The gene calls are TRBV5-6 and TRBJ2-2; D perhaps matches TRBD1 (5 bases). V lost 2 bases and J lost 1, with 9 bases in between. This CDR3 spans 15 amino acids. Germline V gene sequence: CDR1 SGHDT, CDR2 YYEEEE. The CDR3 nucleotides read TGTGCCAGCAGCTTCCGACAGATGAACACCGGGGAGCTGTTTTTT. This gives the protein CASSFRQMNTGELFF.

The gene calls are TRBV6-5 and TRBJ2-7, with D possibly being TRBD1 (5 bases). The CDR3 has 14 residues. In germline, CDR1 is MNHEY, CDR2 SVGAGI. The germline V and J ends were trimmed by 2 bases and 3 bases, with 11 bases remaining between them. The CDR3 DNA follows: TGTGCCAGCAGTTACCTGGACAAATACTACGAGCAGTACTTC. Its translation is CASSYLDKYYEQYF.

V is TRBV25-1 and J is TRBJ2-6; 8 bases are shared with TRBD1. The CDR3 spans 17 residues. Germline loops: CDR1 MGHDK, CDR2 SYGVNS. V was clipped by 3 bases and J by 1 base; unmatched bases: 5. CDR3 in DNA: TGTGCCAGCAGTGAGACAGGGGCGCTTTCTGGGGCCAACGTCCTGACTTTC. Encoded protein: CASSETGALSGANVLTF.

This sequence joins TRBV7-2 and TRBJ2-7; TRBD1 aligns across 7 bases. CDR1 is SGHTA, CDR2 FQGNSA, per germline. Germline trimming cut 0 bases from V and 1 base from J; bases unmatched to any gene: 3. The CDR3 length is 15 residues. For the CDR3, the DNA is TGTGCCAGCAGCTTAGCGGCGGACAGGTCCTACGAGCAGTACTTC. Translation: CASSLAADRSYEQYF.

A few counts support this clone. The V gene is TRBV5-8, the J gene TRBJ2-3; tentative D call: TRBD2 (5 bases). This CDR3 is built from 14 residues. Between the trimmed V and J ends, which lost 2 bases and 3 bases, there was a span of 10 bases. Germline CDR1 is SGHTS and CDR2 is YDEGEE. CDR3 in DNA: TGTGCCAGCAGCTTCGGACTGGGGACAGATACGCAGTATTTT. Protein: CASSFGLGTDTQYF.

The CDR3 loop reads CASSISLAKGTDTQYF. DNA of the CDR3: TGTGCCAGTAGTATATCCCTAGCGAAAGGCACAGATACGCAGTATTTT. The V and J genes are TRBV19 and TRBJ2-3, with TRBD2 as a possible D gene (6 bases). The V gene lost 2 bases and the J gene lost 1 base, with 13 bases spanning the gap. Germline CDR1 and CDR2: LNHDA and SQIVND (reference sequence). The CDR3 spans 16 residues.

This sequence joins TRBV18 and TRBJ2-5; D gene ambiguous. V lost 1 base and J lost 0, with 6 bases in between. The CDR3 sequence is 14 residues long. Germline V lookup: CDR1 KGHSH, CDR2 LQKENI. The CDR3 bases are TGTGCCAGCTCACCACTAGTGGACCAAGAGACCCAGTACTTC. Amino acid sequence: CASSPLVDQETQYF.